What follows describes a single T cell receptor (beta chain). Which antigen it targets is not known. It has no much larger one-base neighbor in the sample; base qualities were not kept. This entry is derived from a study of human T cells and chemical hapten exposure (dated by TCRdb to the early 2020s). About the study as a whole: For sensitization, 2% DPC in acetone was applied to a roughly 2 cm by roughly 2 cm area of upper inner arm skin. Throughout the study period of roughly 24 weeks, patients also received therapeutic DPC doses to the scalp every week. Patch tests used Finn chambers with 0.01% DPC on the upper back, scored after 6 days by International Contact Dermatitis Research Group standards. Most of the patients in the cohort were female, and the cohort covered alopecia areata with under or over 50% scalp involvement, alopecia totalis and alopecia universalis. Libraries were pooled for sequencing, and per-sample TCR yields varied mainly because of small differences in library volumes within the pool. The study tracked peripheral blood TCR repertoire changes in vivo during primary and secondary sensitization to the hapten diphenylcyclopropenone (DPC) in alopecia patients. Blood samples were taken from patients before sensitization (week 0) and at 2, 6 and about 24 weeks after DPC sensitization. For TCR sequencing, blood came from about 29 alopecia patients at anywhere from one to four time points (pre-sensitization, 2, 6 and 24 weeks).

Via the germline V gene (reference sequence), CDR1 is LNHDA and CDR2 SQIVND. Between the V and J ends, shortened by 6 bases and 0 bases respectively, the junction contains 8 bases. The CDR3 covers 14 residues, taking in both the cysteine and the phenylalanine. CDR3 DNA only is kept here, 42 bases in frame from base 1. Points the paper makes about the study in general: Significantly more large CDR3 similarity clusters were formed by expanded TCRs than by pre-sensitization or healthy control sets, consistent with antigen-driven responses. DPC sensitization did not change the number of TCRs with a frequency above 1 in 1000, and there was no evidence of changes in global repertoire structure. Repeated subsampling changed both the strength of the expansion versus patch-test correlation and the threshold at which the correlation became significant. Patch test score was positively correlated with the number of PT1 expanded TCRs, with significance at thresholds 8, 16 and 32 but not at 4. Because all patients had alopecia, a presumed autoimmune disease, the immune response of the patients might differ from that of healthy individuals.

Receptor libraries were prepared by RACE. The sequencer was a NextSeq 500. During library preparation, unique molecular identifiers were attached to individual cDNA molecules so that TCRs could be counted in a quantitative, reproducible way. Both TCR alpha and TCR beta chains were sequenced from each blood RNA sample. The study's own analysis went as follows. The median number of TCRs per sample was roughly 100,000, ranging from about 20,000 to 750,000. The Decombinator software suite was used to annotate V, J and CDR3 in the TCR reads. For PS versus PT1 abundance plots, all samples were subsampled to the same number of TCRs (28,000). Expanded TCRs were defined as absent before sensitization and observed at least eight times at the 2-week time point. Using fastp at Q25 and MiXCR, TCRdb reprocessed the public reads and kept productive beta chains. Rows with a matching CDR3 protein are joined into one entry that keeps the most common DNA and genes. It is TCRdb's table, rather than the study itself, that gives the V and J calls and clone size. The sample profile shows around 100,000 distinct CDR3 sequences; approximately 11% of them were found once. Of the sample, 3% to 4% falls within the top ten clones.

The time point label for this specimen denotes: patch test 1, 2 weeks after DPC sensitization. The meaning of the sample's treatment or condition label: therapeutic diphenylcyclopropenone sensitization with weekly scalp DPC. At every patch-test visit, the blood draw took place before the patch test was put on. Patients were considered eligible if aged 18 to 70, diagnosed with alopecia and deemed suitable for DPC therapy, and patients were excluded if pregnant. Total RNA was isolated from unfractionated whole blood collected in Tempus Blood RNA tubes. Sequenced here: whole blood, sampled in connection with sensitization to the hapten diphenylcyclopropenone (DPC). This TCR was recovered from a woman in her thirties or forties with alopecia areata. Some clones in this sample may be carry-over from other donors' samples. The rearranged segments are TRBV19 and TRBJ2-2; 6 matching bases give a weak D call of TRBD2. The sequence in DNA is TGTGCCAGTAGCGGGAGAGCGAACACCGGGGAGCTGTTTTTT. This encodes CASSGRANTGELFF.